This entry lists 13 T cell receptor beta chains sequenced from one sample in a study of blood T cell repertoires in COVID-19. TCRdb's table, derived via immunoSEQ multiplex PCR, lists solely in-frame clones and lacks some. The sample carries over 130,000 clones, 80% to 90% recorded once. The source material was peripheral blood. These TCRs come from a man between 60 and 75 years old with active or convalescent COVID-19.

The V gene is TRBV6-6, the J gene TRBJ2-1; tentative D call: TRBD2 (6 bases). The CDR3 consists of 17 residues. The V and J ends lost 5 bases and 6 bases respectively, with 23 bases between them. The germline V gene has CDR1 MNHNY and CDR2 SVGAGI (reference sequence). CDR3 sequence reads: CASSPLIAAHLANEQFF. In nucleotides, the CDR3 is TGTGCCAGCAGTCCTCTCATAGCGGCTCACTTGGCCAATGAGCAGTTCTTC.

This clone was seen once. The chain links TRBV10-3 to TRBJ2-1; possible D gene TRBD2, 6 bases. Germline V lookup: CDR1 ENHRY, CDR2 SYGVKD. V was trimmed by 5 bases and J by 6 bases, leaving 26 bases between them. The CDR3 extends over 18 amino acids. CDR3 coding DNA: TGTGCCATCAGTCCCCGAGGTAGCGGCCAAGGGGACTCCAATGAGCAGTTCTTC. It specifies CAISPRGSGQGDSNEQFF.

This chain uses TRBV19 with TRBJ2-7; 7 bases map to TRBD1. The CDR3 is 15 residues long. The junction had 14 bases not matched to a gene; V was cut back by 10 bases and J by 2 bases. CDR1 is LNHDA, CDR2 SQIVND, per germline (reference sequence). The CDR3 sequence: CATSSGTAHPYEQYF. As DNA, the CDR3 is TGTGCCACCTCCTCCGGGACAGCGCATCCCTACGAGCAGTACTTC.

The chain uses TRBV5-5 and TRBJ1-5, with 8 bases matching TRBD1. The length of the CDR3 is 15 residues. J gave up 7 bases and V 1 base, and 7 bases lay outside the gene matches. Germline values: CDR1 SGHKS, CDR2 YYEKEE (reference sequence). Written as DNA, the CDR3 is TGTGCCAGCAGCTTGCGGGTCGACAGGGGACAGCCCCAGCATTTT. Amino acids: CASSLRVDRGQPQHF.

The chain has TRBV28 and TRBJ2-7; no definite D call. This CDR3 has 14 amino acids. CDR1 is MDHEN, CDR2 SYDVKM, per germline. Trimming left V 1 base short and J 4 bases short, with 11 bases between. The CDR3 loop is CASSLSLEKYEQYF. CDR3 nucleotides: TGTGCCAGCAGTTTATCTTTAGAAAAGTACGAGCAGTACTTC.

This clone was counted once. The chain employs TRBV7-3 and TRBJ2-1, with a tentative D call TRBD2 (5 bases). The CDR3 spans 16 residues. Germline CDR1 reads SGHTA; CDR2 reads FQGTGA. The germline V and J ends were trimmed by 5 bases and 10 bases, with 24 bases remaining between them. The CDR3 nucleotides read TGTGCCAGCAGCCTCTTGGCGAGCGGTCGTCTCGGGGAGCAGTTCTTC. This translates into CASSLLASGRLGEQFF.

This chain uses TRBV27 with TRBJ2-7; 10 bases are a match to TRBD1. The CDR3 runs 15 residues. CDR1 and CDR2 (germline): MNHEY, SMNVEV (reference sequence). Losses at the gene ends were 4 bases for V and 3 bases for J; bases not matched to a gene: 6. This CDR3 is CASSSPGTGVYEQYF. The CDR3 nucleotides are TGTGCCAGCAGTTCGCCCGGGACAGGGGTCTACGAGCAGTACTTC.

The genes are TRBV18 and TRBJ2-7, with 16 bases aligning to TRBD2. Germline CDR1 KGHSH, CDR2 LQKENI. With 4 bases clipped from V and 5 bases from J, the junction kept 2 bases outside the gene matches. CDR3 length: 15 amino acids. CDR3 bases: TGTGCCAGCTCACTGGGACTAGCGGGAGGGGACGAGCAGTACTTC. Protein product: CASSLGLAGGDEQYF. Filled out from reference TRBV18 and TRBJ2-7, the complete variable domain reads NAGVMQNPRHLVRRRGQEARLRCSPMKGHSHVYWYRQLPEEGLKFMVYLQKENIIDESGMPKERFSAEFPKEGPSILRIQQVVRGDSAAYFCASSLGLAGGDEQYFGPGTRLTVT.

The DNA of the CDR3 is TGTGCCAGCAGTTTAGCGGGAGTACCGACAGATACGCAGTATTTT. Translated, it gives CASSLAGVPTDTQYF. J is TRBJ2-3 and V is TRBV6-2 or TRBV6-3; 9 bases map to TRBD2. Per the germline V gene, CDR1 is MNHEY and CDR2 is SVGEGT. The junction had 5 bases not matched to a gene; V was cut back by 4 bases and J by 3 bases. There are 15 residues in the CDR3.

V usage is TRBV3-1 (or the pseudogene TRBV3-2) and J usage is TRBJ2-5; a possible D gene is TRBD2 (5 bases). The CDR3 has 15 amino acids. Germline CDR1 is LGHDT and CDR2 is YNNKEL (reference sequence). The V and J ends lost 3 bases and 5 bases respectively, with 16 bases between them. CDR3 in DNA: TGTGCCAGCAGCCATCCCTTAAGGAGGCCGGAGACCCAGTACTTC. Translating it yields CASSHPLRRPETQYF.

V is TRBV27 and J is TRBJ2-7, with D possibly TRBD1 on 5 matching bases. Per germline, CDR1 MNHEY and CDR2 SMNVEV (reference sequence). Trimming pared 2 bases from V and 5 bases from J, leaving 10 bases between. CDR3 length: 13 residues. The DNA of the CDR3 is TGTGCCAGCAGTTTAAGGGCAGGGAACGAGCAGTACTTC. It yields the protein CASSLRAGNEQYF.

The V gene is TRBV25-1, the J gene TRBJ1-6; a weak D match, TRBD1 (6 bases). V lost 6 bases and J 5 bases, leaving 11 bases between the germline ends. CDR3 length: 14 residues. The V gene's germline CDR1 is MGHDK and CDR2 SYGVNS. In DNA, the CDR3 is TGTGCCAGCAGGAGGGACACGGATAATTCACCCCTCCACTTT. Protein sequence: CASRRDTDNSPLHF.

CDR3 sequence (DNA): TGTGCCAGCAGCTTAGGTATCGGGTCCTCCTACGAGCAGTACTTC. Translating it yields CASSLGIGSSYEQYF. The chain employs TRBV7-9 and TRBJ2-7, with no clear D. CDR1 and CDR2 from the germline V gene are SEHNR and FQNEAQ (reference sequence). The CDR3 runs to 15 residues. The ends were cut back, 1 base at V and 0 bases at J, with 10 bases in the middle.